The 32 T cell receptor beta chains below all came from one sample that was sequenced in a study of blood T cell repertoires in COVID-19. Sequencing was performed with immunoSEQ multiplex PCR; in TCRdb, only in-frame clones are kept and a portion is missing. The table has roughly 140,000 clones, more than 65% seen once; the top ten hold about 7.8%. Sequencing input: peripheral blood. The receptors derive from a woman aged 45-65 years in a cohort sampled during active or convalescent COVID-19.

This chain joins TRBV9 and TRBJ2-5, with D hard to call. The germline V and J ends were trimmed by 0 bases and 1 base, with 13 bases remaining between them. The CDR3 totals 16 residues. Germline V gene lookup returns CDR1 SGDLS and CDR2 YYNGEE. In DNA, the CDR3 is TGTGCCAGCAGCGTAGGGAGAGCCCCCTTCCAAGAGACCCAGTACTTC. Translating gives CASSVGRAPFQETQYF. Combining the CDR3 with reference TRBV9 and TRBJ2-5 gives the whole variable domain DSGVTQTPKHLITATGQRVTLRCSPRSGDLSVYWYQQSLDQGLQFLIQYYNGEERAKGNILERFSAQQFPDLHSELNLSSLELGDSALYFCASSVGRAPFQETQYFGPGTRLLVL.

V and J are TRBV7-8 and TRBJ1-5, with 8 bases identical to TRBD1. Germline CDR1 is SGHVS and CDR2 is FQNEAQ. The CDR3 spans 14 residues. The ends lost 5 bases at V and 4 bases at J; junction bases unmatched: 4. Here the CDR3 DNA reads TGTGCCAGCAGCCCGGACAGGGTAAATCAGCCCCAGCATTTT. It is translated as CASSPDRVNQPQHF.

The rearrangement uses TRBV11-1 and TRBJ2-7, with a weak D call TRBD2 (5 bases). Germline CDR1 SGHAT, CDR2 FQDESV (reference sequence). Trimming stripped 0 bases from V and 4 bases from J, with 7 bases between. CDR3 length equals 13 residues. CDR3 sequence (DNA): TGTGCCAGCAGCTTAGCTGAGGGATACGAGCAGTACTTC. Its protein product is CASSLAEGYEQYF.

CDR3 nucleotides: TGCAGCGTTACAGGGGACGAGTACACTGAAGCTTTCTTT. It specifies CSVTGDEYTEAFF. This rearrangement joins TRBV29-1 to TRBJ1-1; 7 nucleotides agree with TRBD1. The junction had 6 bases not matched to a gene; V was cut back by 5 bases and J by 3 bases. The CDR3 spans 13 residues. CDR1 SQVTM and CDR2 ANQGSEA come from the germline V gene.

This clone was observed once. This chain connects TRBV4-1 to TRBJ1-5, with TRBD1 matching over 10 bases. The germline gives CDR1 MGHRA, CDR2 YSYEKL. V was clipped by 0 bases and J by 6 bases; unmatched bases: 8. The CDR3 runs to 17 residues. The CDR3 sequence is CASSQDWGQGRGQPQHF. CDR3 nucleotide sequence: TGCGCCAGCAGCCAAGATTGGGGACAGGGGAGGGGTCAGCCCCAGCATTTT.

The genes are TRBV19 and TRBJ2-1; 7 bases match TRBD1. Per the germline V gene, CDR1 is LNHDA and CDR2 is SQIVND (reference sequence). The CDR3 has 13 residues. V was pared by 6 bases and J by 4 bases, with 3 bases of the junction left unmatched. The CDR3 loop is CASRRDSYNEQFF. CDR3 DNA: TGTGCCAGTAGAAGGGACAGTTACAATGAGCAGTTCTTC.

The rearrangement joins TRBV2 to TRBJ1-6; 8 bases line up with TRBD1. This CDR3 is 15 amino acids long. J lost 6 bases, V lost 4 bases, and 5 bases had no gene match. From germline, CDR1 is SNHLY and CDR2 FYNNEI. In nucleotides, the CDR3 is TGTGCCAGCAGTGCGGATCAGGGGGCTAATTCACCCCTCCACTTT. It is translated as CASSADQGANSPLHF.

The rearrangement uses TRBV7-9 and TRBJ2-7; TRBD1 matches at 8 bases. The CDR3 sequence is 16 residues long. Germline V gene sequence: CDR1 SEHNR, CDR2 FQNEAQ (reference sequence). V trimming: 5 bases; J trimming: 2 bases; junction bases outside the gene matches: 11. The CDR3 nucleotides read TGTGCCAGCAGCCCCCGAGGGACAGGAGCCGCCTACGAGCAGTACTTC. Residues: CASSPRGTGAAYEQYF.

The J gene is TRBJ2-5, the V gene TRBV19, with no clear D. V was pared by 4 bases and J by 11 bases, with 14 bases between. This CDR3 has 12 amino acids. Germline assignment: CDR1 LNHDA and CDR2 SQIVND (reference sequence). CDR3 bases: TGTGCCAGTAGTACCCAACAAGAGCGACAGTACTTC. Its protein is CASSTQQERQYF.

The CDR3 coding sequence is TGTGCCAACCACGGACAGGGAGGTTCACCCCTCCACTTT. This codes for CANHGQGGSPLHF. The V and J genes are TRBV2 and TRBJ1-6; TRBD1 matches at 8 bases. V trimming: 10 bases; J trimming: 9 bases; junction bases outside the gene matches: 8. Germline CDR1 and CDR2: SNHLY and FYNNEI. The CDR3 loop spans 13 amino acids.

V and J are TRBV12-3 or TRBV12-4 and TRBJ1-6; tentative D call: TRBD1 (5 bases). The CDR3 length is 13 residues. V was pared by 8 bases and J by 6 bases, with 11 bases between. Here the CDR3 reads CASGGVGNSPLHF. The DNA of the CDR3 is TGTGCCAGCGGGGGGGTCGGTAATTCACCCCTCCACTTT.

The chain employs TRBV25-1 and TRBJ1-6, with 7 bases identical to TRBD1. CDR1 is MGHDK and CDR2 is SYGVNS in the germline V gene. Trimming removed 2 bases from V and 10 bases from J; junction bases left unmatched: 8. The CDR3 consists of 15 residues. The CDR3 reads CASSERRGTASPLHF. For the CDR3, the DNA is TGTGCCAGCAGTGAACGGAGAGGGACAGCCTCACCCCTCCACTTT.

The chain employs TRBV5-1 and TRBJ2-6; perhaps TRBD2 as D (5 bases). Trimming cost V 0 bases and J 0 bases, with 10 bases left between them. CDR3 length equals 17 residues. Looked up from germline, CDR1 is SGHRS and CDR2 is YFSETQ. For the CDR3, the DNA is TGCGCCAGCAGCTTGGGAGGACGGGGCTCTGGGGCCAACGTCCTGACTTTC. Encoded protein: CASSLGGRGSGANVLTF. Full variable domain (missing parts from reference TRBV5-1 and TRBJ2-6): KAGVTQTPRYLIKTRGQQVTLSCSPISGHRSVSWYQQTPGQGLQFLFEYFSETQRNKGNFPGRFSGRQFSNSRSEMNVSTLELGDSALYLCASSLGGRGSGANVLTFGAGSRLTVL.

The chain couples TRBV4-3 to TRBJ1-3, with 8 nucleotides matching TRBD1. V lost 4 bases, J lost 8 bases, and 7 bases stayed unmatched. Germline CDR1 LGHNA, CDR2 YSLEER. The CDR3 length is 14 residues. The CDR3 loop reads CASSPGQVEDTIYF. CDR3 nucleotide sequence: TGCGCCAGCAGCCCGGGACAGGTGGAAGACACCATATATTTT.

The chain is built from TRBV19 and TRBJ1-1; unclear D gene. Deletions cut 5 bases from V and 0 bases from J, with 16 bases between. The V gene's germline CDR1 is LNHDA and CDR2 SQIVND (reference sequence). There are 16 residues in the CDR3. The DNA for the CDR3 is TGTGCCAGTAGTGCCCTCCCCACAGCTATGAACACTGAAGCTTTCTTT. It yields the protein CASSALPTAMNTEAFF.

The sample holds a few counts of this clone. The chain uses TRBV15 and TRBJ1-1; possibly TRBD1 for D (6 bases). The CDR3 length is 17 residues. Trimming left V 5 bases short and J 4 bases short, with 23 bases between. Germline assignment: CDR1 LNHNV and CDR2 YYDKDF (reference sequence). The chain's CDR3 is CATSGGGTRGSVTEAFF. DNA of the CDR3: TGTGCCACCAGCGGGGGGGGCACAAGGGGATCAGTCACTGAAGCTTTCTTT.

The V call is TRBV19, the J call TRBJ1-1; D not resolved. V gave up 1 base and J gave up 1 base, with 10 bases separating them. The V gene's germline CDR1 is LNHDA and CDR2 SQIVND (reference sequence). This CDR3 comprises 15 residues. The CDR3 sequence: CASSIVSSGNTEAFF. DNA for the CDR3: TGTGCCAGTAGTATAGTCAGTTCGGGGAACACTGAAGCTTTCTTT.

The chain joins TRBV7-3 to TRBJ1-2, with 10 bases aligning to TRBD1. The CDR3 length is 14 residues. Looked up from germline, CDR1 is SGHTA and CDR2 is FQGTGA. The V segment lost 3 bases and the J segment 8 bases; nucleotides outside the gene matches: 6. As DNA, the CDR3 is TGTGCCAGCAGCTTTCGTGACAGGGGGCGAGGCTACACCTTC. Protein: CASSFRDRGRGYTF.

J is TRBJ1-1 and V is TRBV10-3; D is unresolved. V shed 0 bases and J shed 1 base, with 3 bases lying between them. The CDR3 extends over 13 amino acids. Germline values: CDR1 ENHRY, CDR2 SYGVKD. CDR3 protein: CAISESGNTEAFF. CDR3 nucleotides: TGTGCCATCAGTGAGTCCGGGAACACTGAAGCTTTCTTT.

The chain carries TRBV6-6 and TRBJ1-2; D is ambiguous. The CDR3 is 14 residues long. The germline CDR1 and CDR2 sequences are MNHNY and SVGAGI (reference sequence). V gave up 3 bases and J gave up 2 bases, with 10 bases separating them. The CDR3 region is CASSYSGGNYGYTF. The CDR3 DNA reads as TGTGCCAGCAGTTATTCAGGAGGGAACTATGGCTACACCTTC.

V is TRBV5-4 and J is TRBJ2-3; TRBD2 matches at 8 bases. Germline V gives CDR1 SGHNT, CDR2 YYREEE (reference sequence). Germline trimming cut 2 bases from V and 1 base from J; bases unmatched to any gene: 3. This CDR3 contains 15 residues. The CDR3 spells CASSLLAGRTDTQYF. The CDR3 DNA sequence: TGTGCCAGCAGCTTATTAGCGGGACGCACAGATACGCAGTATTTT.

The chain combines TRBV6-1 with TRBJ1-3; 12 nucleotides agree with TRBD1. CDR1 is MNHNS, CDR2 SASEGT, per germline. Trimming took 6 bases from V and 8 from J; bases not matched to a gene: 8. The CDR3 totals 15 residues. The CDR3 region has the DNA TGTGCCAGCAGCCGGGACAGGGGGCCCCGCGACACCATATATTTT. It specifies CASSRDRGPRDTIYF.

V is TRBV3-1 (or the pseudogene TRBV3-2) and J is TRBJ2-5; TRBD1 aligns across 9 bases. The V and J ends lost 4 bases and 3 bases, in that order; junction bases with no gene match: 0. CDR1 is LGHDT and CDR2 is YNNKEL in the germline V gene (reference sequence). This CDR3 has 13 residues. In nucleotides, the CDR3 is TGTGCCAGCAGCCGGACAGGGGAAGAGACCCAGTACTTC. The encoded protein is CASSRTGEETQYF.

The chain is built from TRBV4-1 and TRBJ2-5, with D possibly matching TRBD1 (5 bases). With 0 bases removed from V and 0 bases from J, the gap between germline ends came to 14 bases. Germline-derived CDR1 and CDR2 are MGHRA and YSYEKL. There are 17 residues in the CDR3. CDR3 sequence (DNA): TGCGCCAGCAGCCAAGATCTTATGGACACGTACCAAGAGACCCAGTACTTC. It specifies CASSQDLMDTYQETQYF.

The chain is built from TRBV4-3 and TRBJ1-5; D gene uncertain. The CDR3 contains 14 residues. The V end was cut by 0 bases, the J end by 4 bases, with 7 bases between. Germline-derived CDR1 and CDR2 are LGHNA and YSLEER. CDR3 coding DNA: TGCGCCAGCAGCCAAGACGGCGGAAATCAGCCCCAGCATTTT. This sequence encodes CASSQDGGNQPQHF.

This chain uses TRBV4-1 with TRBJ2-7; the D gene is possibly TRBD2 (6 bases). CDR1 and CDR2 (germline): MGHRA, YSYEKL. V was shortened by 0 bases and J by 3 bases, with 18 bases between the two germline ends. The CDR3 covers 17 residues. CDR3 nucleotide sequence: TGCGCCAGCAGCCAAGATTATTCCGGGACTTACATCTACGAGCAGTACTTC. It translates to CASSQDYSGTYIYEQYF.

This chain connects TRBV3-1 (or the pseudogene TRBV3-2) to TRBJ2-1; D is perhaps TRBD2 (6 bases). CDR1 and CDR2 (germline): LGHDT, YNNKEL (reference sequence). CDR3 length: 14 amino acids. Trimming shortened V by 4 bases and J by 4 bases, and 11 bases separated the two germline ends. The CDR3 sequence is CASSLSREYNEQFF. The CDR3 DNA reads TGTGCCAGCAGCCTTTCACGGGAGTACAATGAGCAGTTCTTC.

The chain employs TRBV12-3 or TRBV12-4 and TRBJ2-1; TRBD1 is a possible D gene (6 bases). The V and J ends lost 6 bases and 4 bases respectively, with 10 bases between them. The CDR3 extends over 13 amino acids. The CDR3 sequence is CASRVRGYNEQFF. As DNA, the CDR3 is TGTGCCAGCAGGGTGAGGGGGTACAATGAGCAGTTCTTC.

CDR3 DNA: TGCGCCAGCAGCCCGGGACAGGGGTCGGGCACTGAAGCTTTCTTT. Protein product: CASSPGQGSGTEAFF. The chain has TRBV5-1 and TRBJ1-1, with TRBD1 matching 10 bases. The germline V gene encodes CDR1 SGHRS and CDR2 YFSETQ. Trimming at V came to 4 bases and at J to 4 bases, leaving 7 bases not matched to a gene. The CDR3 spans 15 residues.

The chain recombines TRBV4-3 with TRBJ1-1; 7 nucleotides align to TRBD1. Unmatched junction bases numbered 7, after V lost 0 bases and J lost 0 bases. Germline CDR1 is LGHNA and CDR2 is YSLEER. The CDR3 has 17 amino acids. DNA for the CDR3: TGCGCCAGCAGCCAAGACCAGACAGGGACAATGAACACTGAAGCTTTCTTT. It translates to CASSQDQTGTMNTEAFF.

The rearrangement joins TRBV5-1 to TRBJ2-2; 8 bases align to TRBD2. Germline trimming cut 5 bases from V and 0 bases from J; bases unmatched to any gene: 3. The CDR3 covers 15 residues. Germline CDR1 SGHRS, CDR2 YFSETQ. CDR3 sequence: CASRTSVTNTGELFF. The CDR3 coding sequence is TGCGCCAGCAGGACTAGCGTTACGAACACCGGGGAGCTGTTTTTT.

This clone is a singleton in its sample. V and J are TRBV5-6 and TRBJ1-4; the D gene is possibly TRBD1 (5 bases). V was shortened by 4 bases and J by 5 bases, with 15 bases between the two germline ends. The CDR3 loop spans 15 amino acids. Germline CDR1 and CDR2: SGHDT and YYEEEE. CDR3 in amino acids: CASSRAWGENEKLFF. Written as DNA, the CDR3 is TGTGCCAGCAGCCGGGCGTGGGGGGAGAATGAAAAACTGTTTTTT.